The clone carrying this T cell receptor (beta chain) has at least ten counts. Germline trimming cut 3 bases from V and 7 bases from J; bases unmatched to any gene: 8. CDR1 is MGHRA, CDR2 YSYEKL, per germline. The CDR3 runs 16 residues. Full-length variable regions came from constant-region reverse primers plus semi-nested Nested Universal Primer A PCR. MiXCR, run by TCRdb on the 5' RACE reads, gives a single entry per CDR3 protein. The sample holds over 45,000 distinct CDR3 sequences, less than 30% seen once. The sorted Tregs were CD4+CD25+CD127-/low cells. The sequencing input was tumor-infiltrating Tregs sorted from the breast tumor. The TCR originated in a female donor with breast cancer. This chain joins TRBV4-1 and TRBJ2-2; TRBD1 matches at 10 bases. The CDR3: CASSQRDRGYGGELFF. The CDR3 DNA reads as TGCGCCAGCAGCCAGCGGGACAGGGGATACGGCGGGGAGCTGTTTTTT.